This T cell receptor (beta chain) came from a study of Tregs in tolerant kidney transplant recipients (dated by TCRdb to between 2018 and 2021). In terms of the full investigation: The study applied TCRbeta sequencing to find donor-specific regulatory T cells before combined kidney and bone marrow transplantation and then followed those same cells after transplant. Several methods of expanding Tregs specific for an allogeneic donor were compared by TCRbeta repertoire sequencing in a few healthy controls. Overall results and qualifications from the work: Expanding Tregs with activated donor B cells appeared to identify the most biologically relevant and donor-specific TCRbeta repertoire. Biological reproducibility was not directly addressed, though technical replication error appeared minimal. Because only a small number of patients were included, the study had limitations, and the results will need to be validated in larger populations as well as under other immunosuppression protocols.

Unstimulated Tregs (CD4+CD25+CD127-), CD4+ non-Tregs (CD4+CD25-), CD4 and CD8 cells were FACS-sorted from thawed PBMCs. Blood from healthy controls was obtained either from healthy volunteers or as purchased buffy coats. Healthy control blood was separated into PBMCs by Ficoll density gradient and cryopreserved, and patient PBMCs were collected both before and after transplant. Genomic DNA was extracted from sorted cells with the QIAGEN DNeasy Blood and Tissue Kit for TCRbeta CDR3 sequencing. High-throughput TCRbeta CDR3 sequencing was carried out commercially through immunoSEQ, with PCR amplification with bias correction and internal controls included. In the source study's methods: Unique productive TCRbeta sequences were defined by CDR3 nucleotide sequence where primers matched, and otherwise by CDR3 amino acid sequence together with Vbeta and Jbeta genes. As a correction for sorting error, sequences shared between sorted populations at a frequency ratio of 2:1 or less were discarded, and the remaining shared sequences were assigned to the higher population. Donor-reactive sequences were defined as at least 5-fold expanded in CFSE-low cells versus unstimulated cells, with frequency of at least 0.01% in CFSE-low cells. Jensen-Shannon divergence calculated on the top 100 TCRbeta sequences ranked by frequency was used to measure repertoire divergence. For samples with multiple sequencing runs, sorting error was corrected in each run separately before the runs were combined. Sourced from immuneACCESS, this table was stored by TCRdb with only in-frame sequences that have V and J called. A share of the clones is absent; for the studies checked, an unresolved V gene accounts for under half, and the remainder has no known explanation. V, J and clone size are taken as reported in that table, and D and trimming were inferred from the DNA itself. The sample table contains under 300,000 clones; only one count was recorded for 80% to 85% of them. In total, the top ten clones hold around 0.68% of the sample.

Spanning cysteine to phenylalanine, the CDR3 consists of 14 amino acids. Of the read, only the CDR3 DNA is kept; its 42 bases are in frame from base 1. Here V drops 8 bases and J drops 4 bases, and the junction holds 11 bases not matched to any gene. From a lookup of the germline V gene, CDR1 and CDR2 are MNHEY and SVGAGI. Only one count was recorded for this clone. The antigen it binds to is not known. Base qualities were left out, and no much larger clone turns up one base away. The specimen sequenced was CD4+ T cells from blood. This TCR was sampled from a human donor in good health. This sequence uses TRBV6-5 and TRBJ2-7, and TRBD2 matches 7 of the central bases. The DNA sequence is given as TGTGCCAGCGGTAAGGGAGGGGATGGGTACGAGCAGTACTTC. Translated, it reads CASGKGGDGYEQYF.